These 32 T cell receptor beta chains share one sample of origin, sequenced in a study of blood T cell repertoires in COVID-19. Method: immunoSEQ multiplex PCR; TCRdb's copy keeps in-frame clones and lacks some. The sample lists about 160,000 clones, under 95% occurring once. The specimen sequenced was peripheral blood. The receptors shown here come from a man in his 60s with active or convalescent COVID-19.

This sequence joins TRBV9 and TRBJ2-5; TRBD2 agrees at 12 bases. Germline V gene lookup returns CDR1 SGDLS and CDR2 YYNGEE. V trimming: 4 bases; J trimming: 4 bases; junction bases outside the gene matches: 8. The CDR3 has 16 residues. The CDR3 reads CASSPGLAGGRETQYF. The CDR3 DNA follows: TGTGCCAGCAGCCCGGGGCTAGCGGGGGGGCGAGAGACCCAGTACTTC.

The V and J genes are TRBV12-3 or TRBV12-4 and TRBJ1-4, with no clear D. The CDR3 extends over 11 amino acids. V lost 7 bases to trimming and J lost 5 bases, with 5 bases between them. The CDR3 reads CASTKNEKLFF. The CDR3 DNA sequence: TGTGCCAGCACCAAAAATGAAAAACTGTTTTTT.

The chain carries TRBV27 and TRBJ2-7; 8 bases match TRBD2. J lost 3 bases, V lost 6 bases, and 10 bases had no gene match. CDR3 length: 15 residues. Germline lookup yields CDR1 MNHEY and CDR2 SMNVEV (reference sequence). The CDR3 is CASRSLTSEYYEQYF. DNA of the CDR3: TGTGCCAGCAGGTCCTTGACTAGCGAATACTACGAGCAGTACTTC.

The chain uses TRBV3-1 (or the pseudogene TRBV3-2) and TRBJ2-3, with D unclear. This CDR3 region has 14 residues. Germline V gives CDR1 LGHDT, CDR2 YNNKEL (reference sequence). V was trimmed by 1 base and J by 6 bases, leaving 11 bases between them. CDR3 protein: CASSQVSSADTQYF. Written as DNA, the CDR3 is TGTGCCAGCAGCCAAGTAAGCAGCGCCGATACGCAGTATTTT.

In this sample, this clone turned up once. The J gene is TRBJ1-2, the V gene TRBV27; D ambiguous. The CDR3 is made up of 13 amino acids. Trimming cost V 0 bases and J 4 bases, with 6 bases left between them. Per germline, CDR1 MNHEY and CDR2 SMNVEV (reference sequence). CDR3 residues: CASSLSPGYGYTF. As DNA, the CDR3 is TGTGCCAGCAGTTTATCTCCGGGCTATGGCTACACCTTC.

The rearrangement joins TRBV19 to TRBJ1-5; tentative D call: TRBD1 (6 bases). V lost 10 bases and J lost 6, with 19 bases in between. The CDR3 spans 14 residues. Looked up from germline, CDR1 is LNHDA and CDR2 is SQIVND (reference sequence). The CDR3 protein is CATRPGTMGQPQHF. As DNA, the CDR3 is TGTGCCACCCGTCCCGGGACAATGGGTCAGCCCCAGCATTTT.

The chain recombines TRBV5-4 with TRBJ1-1; D possibly corresponds to TRBD1 (6 bases). This CDR3 contains 14 residues. With 0 bases removed from V and 1 base from J, the gap between germline ends came to 7 bases. CDR1 is SGHNT, CDR2 YYREEE, per germline (reference sequence). The DNA for the CDR3 is TGTGCCAGCAGCTTGGGACAGGCGAACACTGAAGCTTTCTTT. Protein sequence: CASSLGQANTEAFF.

V gene TRBV3-1 (or the pseudogene TRBV3-2) combines with J gene TRBJ1-3; D gene ambiguous. Trimming took off 0 bases at V and 5 bases at J, with 11 bases between the two ends. The CDR3 contains 15 residues. Per germline, CDR1 LGHDT and CDR2 YNNKEL (reference sequence). CDR3 amino acids: CASSQDLGSRNTIYF. CDR3 bases: TGTGCCAGCAGCCAAGATCTAGGAAGTAGAAACACCATATATTTT.

This clone is a singleton in its sample. The rearrangement joins TRBV9 to TRBJ1-3, with D possibly TRBD1 on 6 matching bases. Trimming cost V 1 base and J 4 bases, with 18 bases left between them. Germline CDR1 and CDR2: SGDLS and YYNGEE. The CDR3 is 17 residues long. The CDR3 DNA reads TGTGCCAGCAGCGTAAGAGACGCGGGGGCTGGGGGAAACACCATATATTTT. It yields the protein CASSVRDAGAGGNTIYF.

V and J are TRBV10-1 and TRBJ1-2; 7 bases agree with TRBD1. The V gene's germline CDR1 is WNHNN and CDR2 SYGVQD (reference sequence). The J segment lost 2 bases and the V segment lost 4 bases, leaving 4 bases of the junction unmatched. The CDR3 loop spans 14 amino acids. The CDR3 DNA reads TGCGCCAGCAGTGGGGACAGTAGCAACTATGGCTACACCTTC. It yields the protein CASSGDSSNYGYTF.

J is TRBJ1-2 and V is TRBV30; D gene ambiguous. This CDR3 is built from 11 residues. Trimming removed 8 bases from V and 2 bases from J, with 9 bases in between. CDR1 is GTSNPN and CDR2 is SVGIG in the germline V gene (reference sequence). The CDR3: CAHSNNYGYTF. CDR3 in DNA: TGTGCCCACAGTAACAACTATGGCTACACCTTC. Full variable domain (outside the CDR3, taken from reference TRBV30 and TRBJ1-2): SQTIHQWPATLVQPVGSPLSLECTVEGTSNPNLYWYRQAAGRGLQLLFYSVGIGQISSEVPQNLSASRPQDRQFILSSKKLLLSDSGFYLCAHSNNYGYTFGSGTRLTVV.

The V gene is TRBV7-9, the J gene TRBJ2-1; 11 bases are a match to TRBD2. The CDR3 spans 15 residues. Unmatched junction bases numbered 6, after V lost 7 bases and J lost 4 bases. Germline assignment: CDR1 SEHNR and CDR2 FQNEAQ (reference sequence). The CDR3 DNA sequence: TGTGCCAGCACCAAACTAGCGGGGGTTTACAATGAGCAGTTCTTC. Protein: CASTKLAGVYNEQFF. The variable domain in full, completed from reference TRBV7-9 and TRBJ2-1, reads DTGVSQNPRHKITKRGQNVTFRCDPISEHNRLYWYRQTLGQGPEFLTYFQNEAQLEKSRLLSDRFSAERPKGSFSTLEIQRTEQGDSAMYLCASTKLAGVYNEQFFGPGTRLTVL.

This rearrangement joins TRBV6-5 to TRBJ1-1; 8 nucleotides align to TRBD1. The germline CDR1 and CDR2 sequences are MNHEY and SVGAGI. Germline trimming cut 7 bases from V and 4 bases from J; bases unmatched to any gene: 8. The CDR3 spans 14 residues. The CDR3 is CASNGQGGGTEAFF. As DNA, the CDR3 is TGTGCCAGCAACGGACAGGGTGGAGGCACTGAAGCTTTCTTT.

The rearrangement uses TRBV2 and TRBJ1-2; D remains unclear. This CDR3 region has 15 residues. Germline CDR1 is SNHLY and CDR2 is FYNNEI. The V gene lost 4 bases and the J gene lost 3 bases, with 15 bases spanning the gap. CDR3 sequence (DNA): TGTGCCAGCAGTGGAAGGGAGGGCCCACACTATGGCTACACCTTC. Its translation is CASSGREGPHYGYTF.

The CDR3 nucleotides are TGCGCCAGCAGCCGCGGGACAGCTGGTGAGCAGTACTTC. Translating gives CASSRGTAGEQYF. The chain uses TRBV5-1 and TRBJ2-7; a weak D match, TRBD1 (7 bases). Between the trimmed V and J ends, which lost 4 bases and 7 bases, there was a span of 15 bases. The V gene's germline CDR1 is SGHRS and CDR2 YFSETQ. The CDR3 length is 13 residues.

The count of this clone is one. In nucleotides, the CDR3 is TGTGCCAGCAGCCAGGATCTAGCGGGAGGAAACGAGCAGTACTTC. As protein: CASSQDLAGGNEQYF. J is TRBJ2-7 and V is TRBV3-1 (or the pseudogene TRBV3-2), with TRBD2 matching over 11 bases. The CDR3 runs 15 residues. The V gene's germline CDR1 is LGHDT and CDR2 YNNKEL (reference sequence). Unmatched junction bases numbered 6, after V lost 3 bases and J lost 5 bases.

The chain uses TRBV10-2 and TRBJ2-3, with 7 bases aligning to TRBD2. Germline CDR1 WSHSY, CDR2 SAAADI. CDR3 length equals 16 residues. J lost 2 bases, V lost 6 bases, and 11 bases had no gene match. The CDR3 region is CASRTNRDYDTDTQYF. The CDR3 nucleotides are TGCGCCAGCAGGACCAACCGGGACTACGACACAGATACGCAGTATTTT.

The V call is TRBV5-1, the J call TRBJ1-1; D is undetermined. The V end was cut by 6 bases, the J end by 0 bases, with 9 bases between. The germline V gene encodes CDR1 SGHRS and CDR2 YFSETQ. The CDR3 runs to 13 residues. CDR3: CASTEQMNTEAFF. The CDR3 coding sequence is TGCGCCAGCACAGAACAGATGAACACTGAAGCTTTCTTT.

V and J are TRBV7-9 and TRBJ2-3, with TRBD2 matching over 11 bases. CDR3 length equals 16 residues. V gave up 5 bases and J gave up 2 bases; unmatched junction bases: 6. Germline CDR1 SEHNR, CDR2 FQNEAQ (reference sequence). CDR3 DNA sequence: TGTGCCAGCAGCAAGGGACTAGCGGATGTCACAGATACGCAGTATTTT. Its translation is CASSKGLADVTDTQYF.

The chain employs TRBV20-1 and TRBJ1-1; weak D call: TRBD1 (5 bases). Trimming shortened V by 2 bases and J by 11 bases, and 9 bases separated the two germline ends. Looked up from germline, CDR1 is DFQATT and CDR2 is SNEGSKA (reference sequence). The CDR3 extends over 10 amino acids. This chain's CDR3 is CSARSGGAFF. The DNA of the CDR3 is TGCAGTGCTAGATCCGGGGGGGCTTTCTTT.

The V gene is TRBV9, the J gene TRBJ1-1; possible D gene TRBD1, 5 bases. V was trimmed by 4 bases and J by 1 base, leaving 14 bases between them. Per the germline V gene, CDR1 is SGDLS and CDR2 is YYNGEE. There are 15 residues in the CDR3. The CDR3 coding sequence is TGTGCCAGCAGCAAGGGACTCATCACGAACACTGAAGCTTTCTTT. It encodes CASSKGLITNTEAFF.

This clone came up once. The rearrangement uses TRBV27 and TRBJ2-1; no definite D call. Germline V gives CDR1 MNHEY, CDR2 SMNVEV (reference sequence). This CDR3 is built from 12 residues. The germline V and J ends were trimmed by 2 bases and 8 bases, with 7 bases remaining between them. CDR3 amino acids: CASSLGQYEQFF. DNA for the CDR3: TGTGCCAGCAGTTTAGGGCAGTATGAGCAGTTCTTC.

V usage is TRBV19 and J usage is TRBJ2-2, with D tentatively TRBD2 (6 bases). Germline V CDR1 and CDR2: LNHDA, SQIVND (reference sequence). Deletions cut 7 bases from V and 5 bases from J, with 14 bases between. CDR3 size: 14 residues. The CDR3 sequence is CASIGGTRTGELFF. CDR3 DNA: TGTGCCAGTATTGGGGGGACCCGGACCGGGGAGCTGTTTTTT.

This rearrangement joins TRBV18 to TRBJ2-7, with TRBD1 as a possible D gene (5 bases). Germline loops: CDR1 KGHSH, CDR2 LQKENI. V was shortened by 3 bases and J by 2 bases, with 14 bases between the two germline ends. The length of the CDR3 is 15 residues. The CDR3 DNA follows: TGTGCCAGCTCACCTCTGACGGACAAAACCTACGAGCAGTACTTC. This gives the protein CASSPLTDKTYEQYF.

The chain has TRBV24-1 and TRBJ1-5; D is possibly TRBD1 (5 bases). The V end was cut by 9 bases, the J end by 4 bases, with 12 bases between. There are 13 residues in the CDR3. From germline, CDR1 is KGHDR and CDR2 SFDVKD. The CDR3 reads CATFRGGNQPQHF. In nucleotides, the CDR3 is TGTGCCACCTTTCGGGGGGGGAATCAGCCCCAGCATTTT.

The chain combines TRBV12-3 or TRBV12-4 with TRBJ1-3, with D unclear. The CDR3 sequence is 12 residues long. The germline V and J ends were trimmed by 8 bases and 0 bases, with 5 bases remaining between them. In DNA form, the CDR3 reads TGTGCCAGCGAACTCTCTGGAAACACCATATATTTT. Amino acids: CASELSGNTIYF.

V usage is TRBV18 and J usage is TRBJ2-1; 12 bases line up with TRBD2. Germline V gene lookup returns CDR1 KGHSH and CDR2 LQKENI. This CDR3 has 16 residues. J lost 12 bases, V lost 1 base, and 10 bases had no gene match. The chain's CDR3 is CASSPQGLAGPFGQFF. Here the CDR3 DNA reads TGTGCCAGCTCACCACAAGGACTAGCGGGGCCGTTCGGGCAGTTCTTC.

The V call is TRBV20-1, the J call TRBJ2-3; TRBD1 is a possible D gene (6 bases). Trimming pared 0 bases from V and 8 bases from J, leaving 6 bases between. The germline V gene has CDR1 DFQATT and CDR2 SNEGSKA (reference sequence). The CDR3 totals 11 residues. For the CDR3, the DNA is TGCAGTGCTAGAGAAGGGGGTACGCAGTATTTT. Its protein is CSAREGGTQYF.

The chain employs TRBV5-1 and TRBJ2-7; 11 positions match TRBD1. The CDR3 sequence is 15 residues long. Germline CDR1 and CDR2: SGHRS and YFSETQ. Germline trimming cut 4 bases from V and 6 bases from J; bases unmatched to any gene: 9. CDR3 sequence: CASSSGTGGRTEQYF. DNA of the CDR3: TGCGCCAGCAGCAGTGGGACAGGGGGGCGCACCGAGCAGTACTTC.

The J gene is TRBJ1-2, the V gene TRBV19; tentatively, D is TRBD1 (5 bases). The length of the CDR3 is 15 residues. With 3 bases removed from V and 7 bases from J, the gap between germline ends came to 18 bases. Germline assignment: CDR1 LNHDA and CDR2 SQIVND (reference sequence). Written as DNA, the CDR3 is TGTGCCAGTAGTATTGGAACGGAGGGGCTCGGTGGCTACACCTTC. Protein sequence: CASSIGTEGLGGYTF.

The J gene is TRBJ1-5, the V gene TRBV19; 9 nucleotides match TRBD1. Germline V gene sequence: CDR1 LNHDA, CDR2 SQIVND (reference sequence). Trimming took 7 bases from V and 3 from J; bases not matched to a gene: 7. The length of the CDR3 is 15 residues. CDR3 nucleotides: TGTGCCAGTAACCCAGACAGGGGGGTCAATCAGCCCCAGCATTTT. Its protein product is CASNPDRGVNQPQHF.

This sequence joins TRBV19 and TRBJ1-6; TRBD1 matches 11 bases. This CDR3 contains 17 residues. Per germline, CDR1 LNHDA and CDR2 SQIVND (reference sequence). The V and J ends lost 5 bases and 7 bases, in that order; junction bases with no gene match: 10. CDR3 in DNA: TGTGCCAGTAGTTTATCCCCGGGACAGGGGGGAAATTCACCCCTCCACTTT. Residues: CASSLSPGQGGNSPLHF.